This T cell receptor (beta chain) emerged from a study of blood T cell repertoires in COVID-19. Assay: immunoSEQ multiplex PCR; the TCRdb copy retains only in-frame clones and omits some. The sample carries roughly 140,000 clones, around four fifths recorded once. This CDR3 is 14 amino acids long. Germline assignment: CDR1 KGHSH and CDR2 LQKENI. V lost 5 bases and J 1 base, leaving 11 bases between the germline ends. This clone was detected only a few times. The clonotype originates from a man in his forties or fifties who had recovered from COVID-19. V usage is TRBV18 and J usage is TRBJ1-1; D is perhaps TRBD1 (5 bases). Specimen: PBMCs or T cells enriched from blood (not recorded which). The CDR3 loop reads CASSFREQNTEAFF. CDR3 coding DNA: TGTGCCAGCTCATTCAGGGAACAGAACACTGAAGCTTTCTTT.